This T cell receptor (beta chain) was captured by sequencing in a study of neoadjuvant anti-PD-1 for oral cavity cancer. Study results and limitations: TCR analyses covered only a few patients per response group. After neoadjuvant nivolumab, PBMC T cell clonality was significantly higher in non-responders than responders.

As concerns this clone: Its antigen is currently unknown.

Time point: after neoadjuvant nivolumab, at surgical resection. Germline V gives CDR1 SGHTA, CDR2 FQGTGA. Trimming took 3 bases from V and 4 from J; bases not matched to a gene: 1. There are 14 residues in the CDR3. Sequenced by immunoSEQ multiplex PCR; TCRdb stores in-frame clones only, minus some. The repertoire holds roughly 14,000 clones, with 65% to 80% as singletons. The TCR was taken from a person between 35 and 79 years old with oral cavity squamous cell carcinoma. Sample: PBMCs, taken after nivolumab (anti-PD-1) treatment. The chain joins TRBV7-3 to TRBJ2-2; 8 positions match TRBD1. This chain's CDR3 is CASSLTGATGELFF. CDR3 DNA: TGTGCCAGCAGCTTGACAGGGGCCACCGGGGAGCTGTTTTTT.